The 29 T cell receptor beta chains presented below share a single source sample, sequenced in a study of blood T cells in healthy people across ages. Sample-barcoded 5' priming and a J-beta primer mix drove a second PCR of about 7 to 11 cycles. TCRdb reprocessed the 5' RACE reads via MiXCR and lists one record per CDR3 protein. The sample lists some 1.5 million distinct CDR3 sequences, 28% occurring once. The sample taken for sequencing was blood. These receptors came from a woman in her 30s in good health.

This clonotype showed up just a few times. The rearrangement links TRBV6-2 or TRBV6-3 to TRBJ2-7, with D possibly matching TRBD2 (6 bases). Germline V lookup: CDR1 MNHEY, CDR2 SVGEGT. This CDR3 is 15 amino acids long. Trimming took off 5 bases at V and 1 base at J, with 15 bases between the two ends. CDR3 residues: CASSLPPSDSYEQYF. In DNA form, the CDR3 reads TGTGCCAGCAGTCTCCCCCCTAGCGATTCCTACGAGCAGTACTTC.

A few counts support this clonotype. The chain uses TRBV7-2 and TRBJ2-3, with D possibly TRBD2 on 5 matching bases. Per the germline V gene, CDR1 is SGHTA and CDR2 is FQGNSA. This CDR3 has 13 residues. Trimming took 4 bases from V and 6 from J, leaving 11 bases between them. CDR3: CASSYGVMDTQYF. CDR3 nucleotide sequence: TGTGCCAGCAGCTACGGGGTAATGGATACGCAGTATTTT.

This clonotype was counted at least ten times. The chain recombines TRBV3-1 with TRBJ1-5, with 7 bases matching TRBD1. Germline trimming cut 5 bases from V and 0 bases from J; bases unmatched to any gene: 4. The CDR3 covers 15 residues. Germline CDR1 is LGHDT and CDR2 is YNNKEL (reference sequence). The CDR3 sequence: CASSEQGNSNQPQHF. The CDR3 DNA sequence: TGTGCCAGCAGCGAACAGGGGAATAGCAATCAGCCCCAGCATTTT.

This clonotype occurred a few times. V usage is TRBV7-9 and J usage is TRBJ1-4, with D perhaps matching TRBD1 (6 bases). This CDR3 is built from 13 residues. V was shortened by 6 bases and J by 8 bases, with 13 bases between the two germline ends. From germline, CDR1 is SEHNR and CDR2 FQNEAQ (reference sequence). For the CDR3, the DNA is TGTGCCAGCAGTCAAAACAGGGAAGAAAAACTGTTTTTT. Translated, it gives CASSQNREEKLFF.

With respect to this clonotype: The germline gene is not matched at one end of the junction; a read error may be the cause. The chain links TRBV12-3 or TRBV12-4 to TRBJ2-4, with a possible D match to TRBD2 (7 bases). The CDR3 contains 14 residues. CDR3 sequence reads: CAISGGLAKNTQYF. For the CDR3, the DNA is TGTGCCATCTCGGGGGGCTTGGCCAAAAACACTCAGTACTTC.

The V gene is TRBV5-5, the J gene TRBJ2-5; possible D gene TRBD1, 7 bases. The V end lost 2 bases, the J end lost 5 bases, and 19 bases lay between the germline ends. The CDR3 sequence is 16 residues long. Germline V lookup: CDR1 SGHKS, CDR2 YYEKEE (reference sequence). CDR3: CASSFGRGETFETQYF. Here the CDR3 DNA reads TGTGCCAGCAGCTTTGGCAGGGGGGAGACTTTCGAGACCCAGTACTTC.

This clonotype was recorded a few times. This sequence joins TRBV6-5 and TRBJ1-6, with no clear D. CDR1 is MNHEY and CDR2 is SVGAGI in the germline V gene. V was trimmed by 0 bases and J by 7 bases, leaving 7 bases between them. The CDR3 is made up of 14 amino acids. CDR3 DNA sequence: TGTGCCAGCAGTTACTCGATTGTCAATTCACCCCTCCACTTT. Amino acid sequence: CASSYSIVNSPLHF.

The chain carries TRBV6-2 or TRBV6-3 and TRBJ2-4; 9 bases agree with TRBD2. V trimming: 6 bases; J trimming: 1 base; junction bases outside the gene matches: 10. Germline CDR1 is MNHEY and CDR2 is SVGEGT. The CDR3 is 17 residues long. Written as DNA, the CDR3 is TGTGCCAGCAGCTTCTTAGCGGGAGTTTCGGCCAAAAACATTCAGTACTTC. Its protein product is CASSFLAGVSAKNIQYF.

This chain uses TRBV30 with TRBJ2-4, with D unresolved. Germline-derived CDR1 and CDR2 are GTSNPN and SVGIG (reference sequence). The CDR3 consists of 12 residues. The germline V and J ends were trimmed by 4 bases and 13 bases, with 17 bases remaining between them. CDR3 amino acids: CAWMAEPNEQYF. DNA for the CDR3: TGTGCCTGGATGGCGGAGCCCAATGAGCAGTACTTC.

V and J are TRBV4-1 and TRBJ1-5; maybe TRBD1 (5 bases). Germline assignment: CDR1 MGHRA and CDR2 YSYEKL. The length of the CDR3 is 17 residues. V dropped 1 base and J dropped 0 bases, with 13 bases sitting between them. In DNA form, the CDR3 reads TGCGCCAGCAGCCAAGGCCCCCGGGGCCCTAGCAATCAGCCCCAGCATTTT. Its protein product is CASSQGPRGPSNQPQHF.

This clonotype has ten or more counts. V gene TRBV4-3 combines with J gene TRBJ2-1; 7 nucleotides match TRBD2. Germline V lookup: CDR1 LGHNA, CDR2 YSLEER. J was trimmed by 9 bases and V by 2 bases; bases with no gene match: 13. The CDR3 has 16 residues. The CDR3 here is CASSQRAGVGYSEQFF. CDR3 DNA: TGCGCCAGCAGCCAACGGGCGGGAGTCGGGTATAGTGAGCAGTTCTTC.

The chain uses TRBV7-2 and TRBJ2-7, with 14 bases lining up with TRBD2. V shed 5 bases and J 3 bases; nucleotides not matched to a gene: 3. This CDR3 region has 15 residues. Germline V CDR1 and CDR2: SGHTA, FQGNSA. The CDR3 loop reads CASSQTSGRDYEQYF. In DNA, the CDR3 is TGTGCCAGCAGCCAGACTAGCGGGAGGGACTACGAGCAGTACTTC.

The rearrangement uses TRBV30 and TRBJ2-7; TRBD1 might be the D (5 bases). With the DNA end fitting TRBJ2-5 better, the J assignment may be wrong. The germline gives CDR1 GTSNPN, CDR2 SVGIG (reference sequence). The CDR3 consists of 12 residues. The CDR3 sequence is CAWTGLQETQYF. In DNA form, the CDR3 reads TGTGCCTGGACAGGGCTTCAAGAGACCCAGTACTTC.

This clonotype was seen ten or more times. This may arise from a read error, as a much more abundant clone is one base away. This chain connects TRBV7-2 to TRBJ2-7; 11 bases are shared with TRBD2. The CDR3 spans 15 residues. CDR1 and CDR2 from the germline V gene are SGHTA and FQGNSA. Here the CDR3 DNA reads TGTGCCATCAGCCTCGGGACTAGCGGTTCCTACGAGCAGTACTTC. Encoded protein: CAISLGTSGSYEQYF.

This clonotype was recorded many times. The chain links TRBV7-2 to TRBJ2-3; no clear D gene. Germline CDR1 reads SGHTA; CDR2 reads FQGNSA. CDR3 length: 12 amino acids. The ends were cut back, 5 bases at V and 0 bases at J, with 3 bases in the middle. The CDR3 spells CASSISTDTQYF. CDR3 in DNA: TGTGCCAGCAGCATTAGCACAGATACGCAGTATTTT.

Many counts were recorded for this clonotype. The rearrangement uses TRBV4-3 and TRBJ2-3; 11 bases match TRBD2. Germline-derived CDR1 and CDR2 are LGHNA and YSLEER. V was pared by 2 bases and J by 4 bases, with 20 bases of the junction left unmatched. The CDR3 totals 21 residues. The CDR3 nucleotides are TGCGCCAGCAGCCAACCAAGGGGAAGGGCTAGCGGGAGGCCCCAAGCAGATACGCAGTATTTT. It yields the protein CASSQPRGRASGRPQADTQYF.

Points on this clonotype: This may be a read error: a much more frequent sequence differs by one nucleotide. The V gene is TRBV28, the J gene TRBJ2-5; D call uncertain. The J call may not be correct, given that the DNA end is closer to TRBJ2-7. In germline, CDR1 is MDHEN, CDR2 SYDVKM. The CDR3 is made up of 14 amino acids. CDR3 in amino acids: CASMNQAGGYEQYF. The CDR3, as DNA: TGTGCCAGCATGAACCAGGCAGGCGGCTACGAGCAGTACTTC.

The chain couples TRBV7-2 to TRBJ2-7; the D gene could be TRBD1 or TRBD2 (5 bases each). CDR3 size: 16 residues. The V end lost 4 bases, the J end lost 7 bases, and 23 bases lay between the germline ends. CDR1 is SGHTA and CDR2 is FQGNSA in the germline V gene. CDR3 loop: CASSYLRDAAGLEQYF. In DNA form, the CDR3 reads TGTGCCAGCAGCTACCTCCGGGACGCGGCCGGGTTGGAGCAGTACTTC.

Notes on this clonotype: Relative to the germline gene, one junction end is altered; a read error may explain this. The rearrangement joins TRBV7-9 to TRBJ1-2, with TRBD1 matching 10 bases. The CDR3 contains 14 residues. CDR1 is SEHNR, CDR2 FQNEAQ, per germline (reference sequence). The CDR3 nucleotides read TGTGTCAGCAGCCTAACGGCTGACAGGGGGCCTTACACCTTC. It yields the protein CVSSLTADRGPYTF.

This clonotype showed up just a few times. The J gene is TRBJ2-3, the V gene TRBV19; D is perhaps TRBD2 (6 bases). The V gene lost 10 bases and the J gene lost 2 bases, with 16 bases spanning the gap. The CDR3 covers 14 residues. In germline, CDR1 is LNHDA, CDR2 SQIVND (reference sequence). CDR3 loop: CATTEAGTTDTQYF. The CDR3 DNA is TGTGCCACCACCGAGGCGGGAACCACAGATACGCAGTATTTT.

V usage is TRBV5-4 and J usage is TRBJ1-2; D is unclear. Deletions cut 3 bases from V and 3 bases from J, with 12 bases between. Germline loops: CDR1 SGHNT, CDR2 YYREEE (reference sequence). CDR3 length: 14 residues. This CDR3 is CASSSPTPYYGYTF. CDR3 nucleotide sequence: TGTGCCAGCAGCTCACCGACACCCTACTATGGCTACACCTTC. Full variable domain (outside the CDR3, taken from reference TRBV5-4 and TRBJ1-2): ETGVTQSPTHLIKTRGQQVTLRCSSQSGHNTVSWYQQALGQGPQFIFQYYREEENGRGNFPPRFSGLQFPNYSSELNVNALELDDSALYLCASSSPTPYYGYTFGSGTRLTVV.

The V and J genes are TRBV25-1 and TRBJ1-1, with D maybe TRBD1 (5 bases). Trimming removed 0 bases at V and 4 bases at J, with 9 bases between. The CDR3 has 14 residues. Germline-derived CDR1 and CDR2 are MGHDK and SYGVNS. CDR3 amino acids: CASSEYSDSTEAFF. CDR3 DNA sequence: TGTGCCAGCAGTGAATATTCCGACAGCACTGAAGCTTTCTTT.

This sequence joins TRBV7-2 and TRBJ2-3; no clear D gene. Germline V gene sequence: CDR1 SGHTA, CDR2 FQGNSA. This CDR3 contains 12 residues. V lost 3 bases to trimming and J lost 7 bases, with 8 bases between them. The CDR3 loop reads CASSLPLNTQYF. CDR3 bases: TGTGCCAGCAGCTTGCCATTAAATACGCAGTATTTT.

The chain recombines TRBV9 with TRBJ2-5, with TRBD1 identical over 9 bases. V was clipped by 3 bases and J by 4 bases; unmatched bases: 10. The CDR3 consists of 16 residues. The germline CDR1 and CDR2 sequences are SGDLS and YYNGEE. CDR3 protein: CASSERDRAQGETQYF. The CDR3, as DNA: TGTGCCAGCAGCGAGAGGGACAGGGCGCAAGGAGAGACCCAGTACTTC.

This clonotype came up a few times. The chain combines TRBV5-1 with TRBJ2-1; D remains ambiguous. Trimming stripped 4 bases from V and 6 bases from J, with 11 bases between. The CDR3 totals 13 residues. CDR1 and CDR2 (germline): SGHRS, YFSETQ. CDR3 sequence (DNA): TGCGCCAGCAGCGAGCCGGGTCCCAATGAGCAGTTCTTC. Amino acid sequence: CASSEPGPNEQFF.

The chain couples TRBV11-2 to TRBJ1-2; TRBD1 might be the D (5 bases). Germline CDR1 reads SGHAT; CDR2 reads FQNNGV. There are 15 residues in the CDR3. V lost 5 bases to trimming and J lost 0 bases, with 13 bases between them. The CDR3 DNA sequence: TGTGCCAGCAGCCAAATGGGGCGGGCTAACTATGGCTACACCTTC. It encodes CASSQMGRANYGYTF.

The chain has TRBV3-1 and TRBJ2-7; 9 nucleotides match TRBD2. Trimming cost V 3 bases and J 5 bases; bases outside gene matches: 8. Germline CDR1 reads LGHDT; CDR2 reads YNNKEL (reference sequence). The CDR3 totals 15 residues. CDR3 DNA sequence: TGTGCCAGCAGCCACAGAGCGGGGGGCGTGGACGAGCAGTACTTC. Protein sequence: CASSHRAGGVDEQYF.

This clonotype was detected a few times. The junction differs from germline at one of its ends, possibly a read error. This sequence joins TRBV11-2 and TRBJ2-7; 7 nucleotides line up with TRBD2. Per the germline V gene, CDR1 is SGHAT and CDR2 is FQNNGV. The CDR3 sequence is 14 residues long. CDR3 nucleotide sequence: TGTGCCAGTACCGGTCCGCGGGAGTCCTCCGAGCAGTACTTC. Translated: CASTGPRESSEQYF.

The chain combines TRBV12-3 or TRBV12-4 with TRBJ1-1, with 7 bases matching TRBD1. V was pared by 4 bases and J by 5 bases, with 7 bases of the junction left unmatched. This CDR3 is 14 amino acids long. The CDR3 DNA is TGTGCCAGCAGTTCCGGGACAGAGAGGACTGAAGCTTTCTTT. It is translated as CASSSGTERTEAFF.